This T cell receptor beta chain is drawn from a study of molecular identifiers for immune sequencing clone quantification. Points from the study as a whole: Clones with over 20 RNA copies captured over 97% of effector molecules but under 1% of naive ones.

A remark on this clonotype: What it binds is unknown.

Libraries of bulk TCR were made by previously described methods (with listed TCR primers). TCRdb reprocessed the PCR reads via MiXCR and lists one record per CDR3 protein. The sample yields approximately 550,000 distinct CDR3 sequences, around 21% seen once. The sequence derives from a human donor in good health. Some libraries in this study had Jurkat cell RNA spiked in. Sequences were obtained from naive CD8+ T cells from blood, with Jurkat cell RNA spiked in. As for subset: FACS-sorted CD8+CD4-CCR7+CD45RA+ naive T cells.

CDR3 loop: CASSSPTEQETQYF. The CDR3 DNA follows: TGTGCCAGCAGTTCCCCGACAGAACAAGAGACCCAGTACTTC. The rearrangement uses TRBV12-3 or TRBV12-4 and TRBJ2-5; weak D call: TRBD1 (5 bases). The CDR3 is 14 amino acids. Trimming left V 4 bases short and J 2 bases short, with 11 bases between.